What follows is one T cell receptor (beta chain) and its context. Antigen specificity is unknown. The sample is drawn from a study of identical twins. Regarding the study as a whole: Low generation-probability sequences were in excess among twin-shared out-of-frame alpha sequences. Rather than following the same donors, the conclusions depended on cross-sectional statistical analysis.

A template switching step contributed a universal primer site, while unique molecular identifiers were present in the cDNA. TCRdb reprocessed the 5' RACE reads with MiXCR, giving one entry per CDR3 protein. The sample carries 690,000 or so distinct CDR3 sequences, under 9% recorded once. This CDR3 contains 15 residues. The V gene end was trimmed by 5 bases and the J gene end by 3 bases; junction bases not matched to a gene: 10. The germline V gene has CDR1 SEHNR and CDR2 FQNEAQ (reference sequence). These data were likewise used in another study, on yellow fever vaccine responses in identical twins. That paper states: Reported findings indicate that twins' vaccine T cell responses seemed partially convergent, partially personalized.

The sequenced sample was PBMCs. This TCR was recovered from a young woman in good health. V usage is TRBV7-9 and J usage is TRBJ2-7, with TRBD1 matching over 7 bases. CDR3 sequence: CASSQIGTAGYEQYF. As DNA, the CDR3 is TGTGCCAGCAGCCAGATCGGGACAGCCGGCTACGAGCAGTACTTC.